Below, 5 T cell receptor beta chains from the same sample are listed, as sequenced in a study of beta chain features in type 1 diabetes (dated by TCRdb to 2016 to 2018). Library construction relied on the immunoSEQ multiplex PCR assay. The entire amount of isolated RNA was reverse transcribed using the High Capacity cDNA Reverse Transcription Kit, so the sequenced TCRB transcripts were expressed ones. TCRdb holds this immuneACCESS table with in-frame rearrangements only. Some clones are missing; in checked studies, unresolved V genes explain under half, and the rest has no known cause. The sample records around 340,000 clones, around a fifth of which are singletons. Approximately 0.041% of the sample is taken by the ten largest. Sequences were obtained from naive CD4+ T cells from blood. The cell subset or site label here, explained by the study, means: true naive CD4+ T cells. The source is a woman aged 18-29 years in good health.

The gene calls are TRBV9 and TRBJ2-2; 12 positions agree with TRBD1. Germline V lookup: CDR1 SGDLS, CDR2 YYNGEE. The trim removed 3 bases at V and 5 bases at J, leaving 8 bases unmatched. This CDR3 is 17 amino acids long. The CDR3 DNA is TGTGCCAGCAGCGATCCGGGGGGACAGGGGGCGACCGGGGAGCTGTTTTTT. Amino acids: CASSDPGGQGATGELFF.

This clone was seen a handful of times. The V and J genes are TRBV4-2 and TRBJ2-7; 9 positions match TRBD2. The CDR3 consists of 16 residues. The germline gives CDR1 LGHNA, CDR2 YNFKEQ. V dropped 3 bases and J dropped 1; count of bases not matched to a gene: 7. Here the CDR3 reads CASSQVSGSGSYEQYF. In nucleotides, the CDR3 is TGTGCCAGCAGCCAGGTTAGCGGGAGTGGGTCCTACGAGCAGTACTTC.

The gene calls are TRBV4-2 and TRBJ1-6; 9 bases agree with TRBD1. Germline assignment: CDR1 LGHNA and CDR2 YNFKEQ. The junction had 10 bases not matched to a gene; V was cut back by 4 bases and J by 6 bases. This CDR3 has 17 amino acids. The CDR3: CASSRRGQGSFNSPLHF. The DNA of the CDR3 is TGTGCCAGCAGCCGCCGCGGACAGGGGAGTTTTAATTCACCCCTCCACTTT.

This clone has only a few counts. CDR3: CASSLDRRTGELFF. In nucleotides, the CDR3 is TGTGCCAGCAGCTTAGACAGGCGCACCGGGGAGCTGTTTTTT. This sequence joins TRBV7-2 and TRBJ2-2, with a possible D match to TRBD1 (5 bases). Trimming shortened V by 1 base and J by 4 bases, and 7 bases separated the two germline ends. Per the germline V gene, CDR1 is SGHTA and CDR2 is FQGNSA. This CDR3 region has 14 residues. Variable domain in full (rest from reference TRBV7-2 and TRBJ2-2): GAGVSQSPSNKVTEKGKDVELRCDPISGHTALYWYRQSLGQGLEFLIYFQGNSAPDKSGLPSDRFSAERTGGSVSTLTIQRTQQEDSAVYLCASSLDRRTGELFFGEGSRLTVL.

This clone was counted a few times. This rearrangement joins TRBV7-9 to TRBJ2-7; 10 bases align to TRBD1. Germline V CDR1 and CDR2: SEHNR, FQNEAQ (reference sequence). This CDR3 comprises 13 residues. Trimming took 2 bases from V and 6 from J; bases not matched to a gene: 1. CDR3 sequence (DNA): TGTGCCAGCAGCTTAAGGGACAGGGGCGAGCAGTACTTC. It yields the protein CASSLRDRGEQYF.